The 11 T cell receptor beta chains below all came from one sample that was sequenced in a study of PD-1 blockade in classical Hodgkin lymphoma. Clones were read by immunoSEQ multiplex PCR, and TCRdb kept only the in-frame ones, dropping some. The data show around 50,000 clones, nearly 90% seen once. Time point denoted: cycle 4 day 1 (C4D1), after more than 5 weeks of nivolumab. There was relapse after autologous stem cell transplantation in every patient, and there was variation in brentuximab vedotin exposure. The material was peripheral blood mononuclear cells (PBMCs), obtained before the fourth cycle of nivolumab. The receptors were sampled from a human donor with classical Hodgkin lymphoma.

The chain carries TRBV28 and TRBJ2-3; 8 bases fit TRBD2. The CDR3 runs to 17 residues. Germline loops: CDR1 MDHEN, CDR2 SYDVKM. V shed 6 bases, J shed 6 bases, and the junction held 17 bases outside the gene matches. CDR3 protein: CASSPVGRAEEIDTQYF. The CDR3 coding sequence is TGTGCCAGCAGCCCGGTCGGGAGGGCCGAGGAAATCGATACGCAGTATTTT.

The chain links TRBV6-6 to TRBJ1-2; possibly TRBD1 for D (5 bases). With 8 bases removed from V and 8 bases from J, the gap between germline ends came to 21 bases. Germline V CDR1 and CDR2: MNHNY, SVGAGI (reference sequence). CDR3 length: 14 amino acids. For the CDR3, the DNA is TGTGCCAGCGGAGGGACGTCCCCGGGCAAAGGCTACACCTTC. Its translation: CASGGTSPGKGYTF.

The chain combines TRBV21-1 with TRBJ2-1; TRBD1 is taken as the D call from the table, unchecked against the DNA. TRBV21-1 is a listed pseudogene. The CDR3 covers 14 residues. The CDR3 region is CASNHRAAYNEQFF. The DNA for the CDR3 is TGTGCCAGCAACCACAGGGCGGCCTACAATGAGCAGTTCTTC.

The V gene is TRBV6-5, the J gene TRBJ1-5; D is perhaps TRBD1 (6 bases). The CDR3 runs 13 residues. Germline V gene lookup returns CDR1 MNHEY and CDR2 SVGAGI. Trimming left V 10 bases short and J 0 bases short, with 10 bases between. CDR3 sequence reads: CATRDNSNQPQHF. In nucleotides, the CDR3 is TGTGCCACAAGGGACAATAGCAATCAGCCCCAGCATTTT.

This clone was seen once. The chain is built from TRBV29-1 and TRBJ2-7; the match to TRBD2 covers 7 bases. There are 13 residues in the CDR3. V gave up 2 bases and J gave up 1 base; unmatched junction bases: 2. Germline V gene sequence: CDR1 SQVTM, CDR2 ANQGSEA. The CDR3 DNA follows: TGCAGCGTTGAACTAGCGGTTTCCTACGAGCAGTACTTC. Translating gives CSVELAVSYEQYF.

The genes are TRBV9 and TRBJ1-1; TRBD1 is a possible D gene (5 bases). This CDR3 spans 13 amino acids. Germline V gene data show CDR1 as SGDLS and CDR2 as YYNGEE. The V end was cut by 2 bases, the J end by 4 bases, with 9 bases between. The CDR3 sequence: CASSVWGSTEAFF. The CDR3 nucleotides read TGTGCCAGCAGCGTTTGGGGGAGCACTGAAGCTTTCTTT.

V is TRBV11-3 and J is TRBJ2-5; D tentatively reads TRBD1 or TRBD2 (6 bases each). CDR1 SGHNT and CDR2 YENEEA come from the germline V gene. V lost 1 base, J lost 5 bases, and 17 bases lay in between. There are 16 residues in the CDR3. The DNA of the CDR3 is TGTGCCAGCAGCTTAGGCCTCAGGGGCGCGGGGGAGACCCAGTACTTC. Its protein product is CASSLGLRGAGETQYF.

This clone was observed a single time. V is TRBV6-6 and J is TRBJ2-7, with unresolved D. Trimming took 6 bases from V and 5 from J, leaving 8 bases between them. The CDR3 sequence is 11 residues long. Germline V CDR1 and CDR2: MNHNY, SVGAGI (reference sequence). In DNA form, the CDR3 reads TGTGCCAGCAGCCCAAGAGACGAGCAGTACTTC. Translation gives CASSPRDEQYF.

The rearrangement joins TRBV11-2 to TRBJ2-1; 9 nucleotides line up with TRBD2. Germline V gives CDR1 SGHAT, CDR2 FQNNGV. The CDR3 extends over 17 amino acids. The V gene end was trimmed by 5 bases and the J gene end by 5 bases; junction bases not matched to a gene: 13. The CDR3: CASSLGGKREAHNEQFF. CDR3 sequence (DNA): TGTGCCAGCAGCCTAGGGGGGAAGCGGGAGGCCCACAATGAGCAGTTCTTC.

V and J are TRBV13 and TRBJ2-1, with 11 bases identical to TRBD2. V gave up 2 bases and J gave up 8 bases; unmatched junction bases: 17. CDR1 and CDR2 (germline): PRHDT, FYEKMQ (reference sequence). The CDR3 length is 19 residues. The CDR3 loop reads CASSLISRGLAEGSHEQFF. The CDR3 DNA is TGTGCCAGCAGCTTAATTTCCAGGGGACTAGCGGAAGGGTCTCATGAGCAGTTCTTC.

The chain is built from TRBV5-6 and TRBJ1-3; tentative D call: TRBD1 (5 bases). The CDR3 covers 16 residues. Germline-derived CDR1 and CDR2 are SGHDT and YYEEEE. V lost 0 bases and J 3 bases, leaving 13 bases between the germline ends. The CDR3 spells CASSLALGQNGNTIYF. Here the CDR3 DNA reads TGTGCCAGCAGCTTGGCCTTGGGGCAGAATGGAAACACCATATATTTT.